The 30 T cell receptor beta chains below all came from one sample that was sequenced in a study of technical replicates of blood from a few donors. Method: immunoSEQ multiplex PCR; TCRdb's copy keeps in-frame clones and lacks some. The table includes tens of thousands of clones, around 92% detected once. The sample taken for sequencing was T cells isolated from PBMCs. The receptor source for this set is a human donor in good health. Some clones in this sample may be carry-over from other donors' samples.

This clone was found once. This rearrangement joins TRBV9 to TRBJ2-7; 10 bases are a match to TRBD1. There are 15 residues in the CDR3. The V segment lost 2 bases and the J segment 1 base; nucleotides outside the gene matches: 3. Germline V gene sequence: CDR1 SGDLS, CDR2 YYNGEE. CDR3 DNA sequence: TGTGCCAGCAGCGTCGGGACAGGGGATTCCTACGAGCAGTACTTC. As protein: CASSVGTGDSYEQYF.

This clone was observed a handful of times. The chain links TRBV30 to TRBJ1-5; 7 bases line up with TRBD1. The CDR3 totals 13 residues. Trimming at V came to 5 bases and at J to 3 bases, leaving 4 bases not matched to a gene. CDR1 is GTSNPN and CDR2 is SVGIG in the germline V gene (reference sequence). CDR3 coding DNA: TGTGCCTGGGACAGGGAATTCAATCAGCCCCAGCATTTT. It specifies CAWDREFNQPQHF.

V is TRBV4-3 and J is TRBJ2-1; possible D gene TRBD2, 5 bases. V gave up 5 bases and J gave up 0 bases, with 14 bases separating them. This CDR3 region has 16 residues. The germline V gene encodes CDR1 LGHNA and CDR2 YSLEER. Written as DNA, the CDR3 is TGCGCCAGCAGCACTAGTGAGTATCTCTCCTACAATGAGCAGTTCTTC. This gives the protein CASSTSEYLSYNEQFF.

The chain links TRBV19 to TRBJ1-5, with no clear D. The CDR3 is made up of 15 amino acids. V gave up 3 bases and J gave up 7 bases, with 16 bases separating them. Germline-derived CDR1 and CDR2 are LNHDA and SQIVND (reference sequence). CDR3 region: CASSIVSGMWQPQHF. The DNA of the CDR3 is TGTGCCAGTAGTATTGTTTCGGGGATGTGGCAGCCCCAGCATTTT.

The rearrangement uses TRBV19 and TRBJ2-2; D is ambiguous. The CDR3 covers 14 residues. The V end lost 6 bases, the J end lost 7 bases, and 15 bases lay between the germline ends. Germline-derived CDR1 and CDR2 are LNHDA and SQIVND (reference sequence). CDR3 sequence reads: CASRLVNSGGELFF. The CDR3 DNA sequence: TGTGCCAGTAGGCTAGTAAATTCCGGCGGGGAGCTGTTTTTT. Combining the CDR3 with reference TRBV19 and TRBJ2-2 gives the whole variable domain DGGITQSPKYLFRKEGQNVTLSCEQNLNHDAMYWYRQDPGQGLRLIYYSQIVNDFQKGDIAEGYSVSREKKESFPLTVTSAQKNPTAFYLCASRLVNSGGELFFGEGSRLTVL.

This clone was seen only once. This chain uses TRBV6-9 with TRBJ2-5, with TRBD1 matching 7 bases. There are 17 residues in the CDR3. Unmatched junction bases numbered 11, after V lost 4 bases and J lost 0 bases. Germline CDR1 and CDR2: MNHGY and SVAAGI. The CDR3: CASSLNRTGQDQETQYF. DNA of the CDR3: TGTGCCAGCAGTTTGAATAGGACAGGCCAAGACCAAGAGACCCAGTACTTC.

Only a few counts were recorded for this clone. The V and J genes are TRBV5-6 and TRBJ1-5, with a weak D call TRBD1 (6 bases). Germline V gene lookup returns CDR1 SGHDT and CDR2 YYEEEE. V lost 3 bases to trimming and J lost 5 bases, with 18 bases between them. The CDR3 is 16 residues long. The CDR3 spells CASSSFYRVKDQPQHF. DNA of the CDR3: TGTGCCAGCAGCTCATTCTACAGGGTTAAGGATCAGCCCCAGCATTTT.

The chain combines TRBV7-3 with TRBJ1-1; possible D gene TRBD1, 5 bases. Trimming left V 8 bases short and J 4 bases short, with 11 bases between. The CDR3 has 12 residues. Germline V gene data show CDR1 as SGHTA and CDR2 as FQGTGA. CDR3 amino acids: CASGYGGTEAFF. CDR3 nucleotides: TGTGCCAGCGGGTACGGGGGCACTGAAGCTTTCTTT.

The rearrangement uses TRBV6-1 and TRBJ2-7; no definite D call. V was trimmed by 8 bases and J by 3 bases, leaving 14 bases between them. The length of the CDR3 is 13 residues. Germline assignment: CDR1 MNHNS and CDR2 SASEGT. CDR3 nucleotides: TGTGCCAGCGTATCGTCCCCCGTCTACGAGCAGTACTTC. Translation: CASVSSPVYEQYF.

The CDR3 is CASSLAGVSTDTQYF. The DNA for the CDR3 is TGTGCCAGCAGTTTAGCGGGAGTTAGCACAGATACGCAGTATTTT. The gene calls are TRBV28 and TRBJ2-3; 7 nucleotides match TRBD2. V trimming: 2 bases; J trimming: 0 bases; junction bases outside the gene matches: 2. The germline CDR1 and CDR2 sequences are MDHEN and SYDVKM. The CDR3 length is 15 residues.

The chain recombines TRBV5-5 with TRBJ2-5; no clear D. This CDR3 has 13 amino acids. Trimming shortened V by 2 bases and J by 1 base, and 6 bases separated the two germline ends. The germline CDR1 and CDR2 sequences are SGHKS and YYEKEE (reference sequence). The CDR3 reads CASSLFRQETQYF. Here the CDR3 DNA reads TGTGCCAGCAGCTTATTTCGCCAAGAGACCCAGTACTTC.

The chain links TRBV6-5 to TRBJ1-5, with D perhaps TRBD1 (6 bases). Trimming took 2 bases from V and 2 from J, leaving 7 bases between them. The germline V gene has CDR1 MNHEY and CDR2 SVGAGI. The CDR3 runs 14 residues. The CDR3 nucleotides read TGTGCCAGCAGTTACCAGGGGCGCAATCAGCCCCAGCATTTT. It yields the protein CASSYQGRNQPQHF.

The chain employs TRBV4-1 and TRBJ1-2, with D possibly TRBD1 on 5 matching bases. Germline CDR1 MGHRA, CDR2 YSYEKL. The CDR3 spans 18 residues. V lost 1 base, J lost 0 bases, and 18 bases lay in between. CDR3 in DNA: TGCGCCAGCAGCCAAGGTATCCGACTGACAGACACTAACTATGGCTACACCTTC. Translating gives CASSQGIRLTDTNYGYTF.

This chain connects TRBV7-8 to TRBJ1-1, with D uncertain. The CDR3 has 11 residues. Germline assignment: CDR1 SGHVS and CDR2 FQNEAQ. Trimming took off 3 bases at V and 5 bases at J, with 4 bases between the two ends. The CDR3 region is CASSFITEAFF. The CDR3 nucleotides are TGTGCCAGCAGCTTTATTACTGAAGCTTTCTTT.

J is TRBJ2-1 and V is TRBV4-2, with 10 bases identical to TRBD2. CDR3 length equals 20 residues. After removal of 0 bases from V and 4 bases from J, the junction contained 15 bases not matched to a gene. Germline-derived CDR1 and CDR2 are LGHNA and YNFKEQ. In nucleotides, the CDR3 is TGTGCCAGCAGCCAAGATGTGCCTAGCGGGAGTAAACGACGATACAATGAGCAGTTCTTC. Amino acids: CASSQDVPSGSKRRYNEQFF.

The gene calls are TRBV6-5 and TRBJ2-5, with D tentatively TRBD2 (6 bases). The V and J ends lost 6 bases and 4 bases respectively, with 15 bases between them. Germline CDR1 and CDR2: MNHEY and SVGAGI. The CDR3 consists of 14 residues. The CDR3 DNA reads TGTGCCAGCAGACTTCCGGGAGAGGGAGAGACCCAGTACTTC. Translating it yields CASRLPGEGETQYF.

The chain links TRBV28 to TRBJ1-5; 8 positions match TRBD1. V lost 7 bases to trimming and J lost 8 bases; unmatched junction nucleotides: 16. Looked up from germline, CDR1 is MDHEN and CDR2 is SYDVKM. The CDR3 totals 16 residues. CDR3 residues: CASTTAGGRWGEPQHF. The CDR3 region has the DNA TGTGCCAGCACCACCGCAGGGGGCAGGTGGGGAGAGCCCCAGCATTTT.

The table lists this clone with a few counts. The chain links TRBV15 to TRBJ1-1; the D is unclear. This CDR3 spans 19 amino acids. Trimming shortened V by 1 base and J by 0 bases, and 21 bases separated the two germline ends. Germline CDR1 is LNHNV and CDR2 is YYDKDF (reference sequence). The CDR3 region is CATSRGLSLAPGLNTEAFF. CDR3 nucleotide sequence: TGTGCCACCAGCAGAGGTTTGAGTTTGGCACCAGGCCTGAACACTGAAGCTTTCTTT.

This chain links TRBV28 with TRBJ2-7, with 9 bases matching TRBD2. V trimming: 6 bases; J trimming: 4 bases; junction bases outside the gene matches: 13. The V gene's germline CDR1 is MDHEN and CDR2 SYDVKM. The CDR3 is 16 residues long. The CDR3 spells CASRTSSGSFLYEQYF. As DNA, the CDR3 is TGTGCCAGCAGAACCAGTAGCGGGAGCTTCCTATACGAGCAGTACTTC.

The chain joins TRBV9 to TRBJ2-7; a weak D match, TRBD1 (6 bases). The ends were cut back, 0 bases at V and 0 bases at J, with 10 bases in the middle. CDR1 and CDR2 from the germline V gene are SGDLS and YYNGEE. The CDR3 covers 15 residues. CDR3 nucleotides: TGTGCCAGCAGCGTAGCAGGGGAGAGCTCCTACGAGCAGTACTTC. Amino acid sequence: CASSVAGESSYEQYF.

The chain joins TRBV7-7 to TRBJ2-2, with 15 bases that match TRBD2. The germline CDR1 and CDR2 sequences are SSHAT and FNYEAQ (reference sequence). The CDR3 totals 17 residues. With 5 bases clipped from V and 4 bases from J, the junction kept 5 bases outside the gene matches. Written as DNA, the CDR3 is TGTGCCAGCAGCAGAGGACTAGCGGGAGGGGGCACCGGGGAGCTGTTTTTT. It is translated as CASSRGLAGGGTGELFF.

The chain links TRBV6-1 to TRBJ2-7; D may be TRBD1 (5 bases). CDR1 is MNHNS and CDR2 is SASEGT in the germline V gene. The CDR3 consists of 13 residues. V lost 5 bases and J 6 bases, leaving 14 bases between the germline ends. Written as DNA, the CDR3 is TGTGCCAGCAGTCACAATACAGGATCCGAGCAGTACTTC. Its protein product is CASSHNTGSEQYF.

The chain is built from TRBV7-3 and TRBJ2-5; D is uncertain. CDR3 length equals 15 residues. CDR1 is SGHTA, CDR2 FQGTGA, per germline. V was clipped by 0 bases and J by 3 bases, with 11 bases between them. In DNA, the CDR3 is TGTGCCAGCAGCTTAACGTTTGGCTTAAAAGAGACCCAGTACTTC. Amino acid sequence: CASSLTFGLKETQYF.

The chain carries TRBV27 and TRBJ1-5; D call uncertain. The CDR3 is 14 amino acids. V was cut by 1 base and J by 6 bases, with 10 bases left in between. Germline CDR1 MNHEY, CDR2 SMNVEV (reference sequence). The CDR3, as DNA: TGTGCCAGCAGTTTATGGGCCGGGGTTCAGCCCCAGCATTTT. The encoded protein is CASSLWAGVQPQHF.

V and J are TRBV30 and TRBJ2-3, with D possibly matching TRBD2 (6 bases). Germline V gene lookup returns CDR1 GTSNPN and CDR2 SVGIG (reference sequence). The CDR3 length is 15 residues. The V end lost 1 base, the J end lost 5 bases, and 16 bases lay between the germline ends. The CDR3 bases are TGTGCCTGGAGTGGCATTGGGGGGTCGATAGATACGCAGTATTTT. Translation: CAWSGIGGSIDTQYF.

As DNA, the CDR3 is TGTGCCAGCAGCGAGGCTCTGAAAGCTTTCTTT. Translated: CASSEALKAFF. V usage is TRBV7-2 and J usage is TRBJ1-1; D gene uncertain. This CDR3 spans 11 amino acids. Deletions cut 5 bases from V and 9 bases from J, with 10 bases between. From germline, CDR1 is SGHTA and CDR2 FQGNSA. Based on the CDR3 plus reference TRBV7-2 and TRBJ1-1, the full variable domain is GAGVSQSPSNKVTEKGKDVELRCDPISGHTALYWYRQSLGQGLEFLIYFQGNSAPDKSGLPSDRFSAERTGGSVSTLTIQRTQQEDSAVYLCASSEALKAFFGQGTRLTVV.

The rearrangement links TRBV6-1 to TRBJ2-4, with 7 bases identical to TRBD1. Germline CDR1 and CDR2: MNHNS and SASEGT. After removal of 2 bases from V and 0 bases from J, the junction contained 4 bases not matched to a gene. The CDR3 runs to 16 residues. The CDR3 bases are TGTGCCAGCAGTGAAACAGGGGCCGTAGCCAAAAACATTCAGTACTTC. This codes for CASSETGAVAKNIQYF.

This chain's CDR3 is CASSLRGGETQYF. The CDR3 bases are TGTGCCAGCAGCTTAAGGGGGGGGGAGACCCAGTACTTC. The V gene is TRBV5-4, the J gene TRBJ2-5, with D tentatively TRBD2 (7 bases). V was clipped by 2 bases and J by 5 bases, with 10 bases between them. Germline V gives CDR1 SGHNT, CDR2 YYREEE (reference sequence). This CDR3 contains 13 residues.

V usage is TRBV19 and J usage is TRBJ1-1; 7 nucleotides match TRBD1. Per germline, CDR1 LNHDA and CDR2 SQIVND (reference sequence). The CDR3 runs to 14 residues. Germline trimming cut 5 bases from V and 3 bases from J; bases unmatched to any gene: 6. The CDR3 sequence is CASSAYRGDTEAFF. CDR3 in DNA: TGTGCCAGTAGTGCCTACAGGGGCGACACTGAAGCTTTCTTT.

The rearrangement joins TRBV10-3 to TRBJ1-3; no reliable D call. Trimming took 2 bases from V and 7 from J, leaving 6 bases between them. Germline CDR1 is ENHRY and CDR2 is SYGVKD. The CDR3 extends over 12 amino acids. CDR3 loop: CAISERSNTIYF. The DNA of the CDR3 is TGTGCCATCAGTGAGCGGAGCAACACCATATATTTT.